A selection of T cell receptor beta chains follows, all from one sample in a study of cytomegalovirus exposure and HLA in healthy donors. Produced via immunoSEQ multiplex PCR; TCRdb's table is partial and in-frame only. The table has about 150,000 clones, approximately 81% seen once. The sequencing input was PBMCs. The receptors were sampled from a man in his thirties or forties in good health and CMV-seropositive. CDR3s include the opening cysteine and the closing phenylalanine or tryptophan. A D gene is named only where the DNA matches it firmly. Only some rows state a clone size, as once, few, many or a class for expanded clones.

clone_size j_call d_call v_call cdr3_length cdr3_nt cdr3_aa
- TRBJ2-7 - TRBV4-3 16 TGCGCCAGCAGCCAAGATCCCGGGGGAGTTTCCTACGAGCAGTACTTC CASSQDPGGVSYEQYF
- TRBJ2-1 TRBD2 TRBV5-4 15 TGTGCCAGCAGCTATGTGGGACTAGCGGTCAATGAGCAGTTCTTC CASSYVGLAVNEQFF
- TRBJ2-2 TRBD2 TRBV27 14 TGTGCCAGCGGCCGGGACTATAACACCGGGGAGCTGTTTTTT CASGRDYNTGELFF
- TRBJ1-6 - TRBV30 11 TGTGCCTGGAGTGTGAGTTCACCCCTCCACTTT CAWSVSSPLHF
- TRBJ1-2 - TRBV6-6 13 TGTGCCAGCAGTAAAGAGCCCCGGAGTGGCTACACCTTC CASSKEPRSGYTF
- TRBJ2-5 TRBD2 TRBV7-8 16 TGTGCCAGCAGCTTTGGACTAGCGGGATATCAAGAGACCCAGTACTTC CASSFGLAGYQETQYF
few TRBJ1-3 - TRBV7-9 15 TGTGCCAGCAGCTTAGGATTGGAGTGGGGAAACACCATATATTTT CASSLGLEWGNTIYF
once TRBJ1-1 - TRBV5-1 15 TGCGCCAGCAGCTTGACGGGGGTACTAAACACTGAAGCTTTCTTT CASSLTGVLNTEAFF
few TRBJ1-5 - TRBV27 14 TGTGCCAGCATGGGTAGGGGGGGACGTCAGCCCCAGCATTTT CASMGRGGRQPQHF
- TRBJ2-3 TRBD2 TRBV4-3 16 TGCGCCAGCAGCCACCCACGTAGCGGGAGCACAGATACGCAGTATTTT CASSHPRSGSTDTQYF
- TRBJ2-5 - TRBV5-4 12 TGTGCCAGCAGCTCTGCGGGCGAGACCCAGTACTTC CASSSAGETQYF
- TRBJ2-5 TRBD2 TRBV5-8 17 TGTGCCAGCAGCTTCGGTCGAACGAGCGGGAGTGAAGAGACCCAGTACTTC CASSFGRTSGSEETQYF
once TRBJ2-2 TRBD2 TRBV7-8 18 TGTGCCAGCAGCTTAGGCGTAGCGGGAGGACTGAACACCGGGGAGCTGTTTTTT CASSLGVAGGLNTGELFF
- TRBJ2-7 TRBD1 TRBV11-3 14 TGTGCCAGCAGCCCTCGACAGGGGGGACACGAGCAGTACTTC CASSPRQGGHEQYF
- TRBJ2-1 - TRBV5-1 15 TGCGCCAGCAGCCCCCGGGACTCGGGCGGGAATGAGCAGTTCTTC CASSPRDSGGNEQFF